This entry features one T cell receptor (beta chain) sequence. Its antigen is unknown. With the 5' RACE reads reprocessed, TCRdb shows one record per CDR3 protein and no DNA. The record lists 450,000 to 600,000 distinct CDR3 sequences, of which the ten most abundant hold roughly 3.6%. This sample was taken from a study of T cells expressing NK-cell markers. Turning to the study itself: The TCR beta repertoires were obtained from sorted CD3+CD56+NKG2C+, CD3+CD56+NKG2C- and CD3+CD56-NKG2C+ T cells.

CDR1 MNHNY and CDR2 SVGAGI come from the germline V gene (reference sequence). The CDR3 sequence is 12 residues long. Study-wide points: The same clonotypes also predominated in the CD3+CD56-NKG2C+ fraction of several donors.

This rearrangement joins TRBV6-6 to TRBJ1-5. The source is a man aged 18 to 30 in good health. Sequences were obtained from blood T cells: a sorted CD56 or NKG2C T cell subset, CD4+ or CD8+ T cells, or bulk PBMC T cells (not recorded which). The CDR3 reads CASGESNQPQHF.